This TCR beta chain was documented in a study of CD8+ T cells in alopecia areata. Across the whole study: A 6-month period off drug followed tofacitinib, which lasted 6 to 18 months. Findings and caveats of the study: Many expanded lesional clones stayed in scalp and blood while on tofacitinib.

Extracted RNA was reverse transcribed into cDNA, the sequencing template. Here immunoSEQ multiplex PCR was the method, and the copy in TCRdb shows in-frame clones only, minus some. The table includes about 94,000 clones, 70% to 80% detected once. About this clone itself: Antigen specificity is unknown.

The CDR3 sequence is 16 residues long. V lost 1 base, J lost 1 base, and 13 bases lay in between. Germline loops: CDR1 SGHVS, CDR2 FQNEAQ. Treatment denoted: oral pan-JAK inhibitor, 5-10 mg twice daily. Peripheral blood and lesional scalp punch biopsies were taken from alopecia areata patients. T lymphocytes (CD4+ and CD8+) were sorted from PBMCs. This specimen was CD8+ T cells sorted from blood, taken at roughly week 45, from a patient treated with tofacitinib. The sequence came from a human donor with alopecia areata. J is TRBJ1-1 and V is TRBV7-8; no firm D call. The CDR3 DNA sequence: TGTGCCAGCAGCTTAGGTCGGACGTACAGGAACACTGAAGCTTTCTTT. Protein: CASSLGRTYRNTEAFF.